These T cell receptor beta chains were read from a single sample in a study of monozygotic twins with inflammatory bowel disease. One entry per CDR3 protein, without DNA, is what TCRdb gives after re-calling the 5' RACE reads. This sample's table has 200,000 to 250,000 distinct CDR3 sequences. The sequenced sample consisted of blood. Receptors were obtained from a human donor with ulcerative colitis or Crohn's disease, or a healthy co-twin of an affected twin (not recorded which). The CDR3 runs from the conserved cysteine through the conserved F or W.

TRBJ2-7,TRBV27,CASSLSGLAAYEQYF
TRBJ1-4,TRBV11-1,CASSLVTSGTFTWRDNEKLFF
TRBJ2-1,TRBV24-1,CATSDSLGRDARSYNEQFF
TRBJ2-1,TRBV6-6,CASSYTGTPRGEFF
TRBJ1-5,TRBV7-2,CASSLSYSNQPQHF
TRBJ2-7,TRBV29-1,CSVEDDQLYEQYF
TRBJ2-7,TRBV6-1,CASLSPSGGSYEQYF
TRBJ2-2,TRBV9,CASSVGGQGGGELFF
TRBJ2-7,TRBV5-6,CASSLWGTAYEQYF
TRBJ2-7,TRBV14,CASSQGLTGWGYEQYF
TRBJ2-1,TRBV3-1,CASSQDGLANYNEQFF
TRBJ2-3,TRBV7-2,CASSLEGRTSTDTQYF
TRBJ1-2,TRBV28,CASSPYAYGYTF
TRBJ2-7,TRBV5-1,CASSPGTLGISEQYF
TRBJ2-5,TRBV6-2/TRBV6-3,CASNGQGAEGETQYF
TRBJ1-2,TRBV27,CASSRQGANGYTF
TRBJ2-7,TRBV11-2,CASSPGTSGRLMQYF
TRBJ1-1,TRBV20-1,CSAPTPEKLAEAFF
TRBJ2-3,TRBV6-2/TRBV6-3,CASSLHPTSGLDTQYF
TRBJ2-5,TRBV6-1,CASCLAGPNQETQYF
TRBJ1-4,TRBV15,CATSRDGEGRGKLFF
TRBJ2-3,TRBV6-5,CASSYSLPPDTQYF
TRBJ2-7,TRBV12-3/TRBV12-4,CASSVDSYEQYF
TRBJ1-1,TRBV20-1,CSARDRQQNTEAFF
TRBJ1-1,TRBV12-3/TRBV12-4,CASEGLGTEAFF
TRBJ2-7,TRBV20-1,CSARDYAQGSYEQYF
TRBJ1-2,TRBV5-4,CASSLLGQGITTYGYTF
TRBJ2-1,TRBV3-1,CASSQSGLGEQFF
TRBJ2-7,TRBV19,CASSIGPLGAYEQYF
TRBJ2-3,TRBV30,CAWSVRTDTQYF
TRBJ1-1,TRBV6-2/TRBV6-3,CATLGTMNTEAFF
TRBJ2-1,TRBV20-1,CSATPGLAFEQFF
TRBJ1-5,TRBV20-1,CSADREWGQPQHF
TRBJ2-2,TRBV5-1,CASSPVQGRNTGELFF
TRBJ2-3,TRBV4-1,CASSQGFPGTSKYF
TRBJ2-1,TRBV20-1,CSATSLAGETYNEQFF
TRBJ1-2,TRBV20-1,CSALGPGSNYGYTF
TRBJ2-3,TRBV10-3,CAITYGPTDTQYF
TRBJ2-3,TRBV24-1,CATSAMTGSTDTQYF